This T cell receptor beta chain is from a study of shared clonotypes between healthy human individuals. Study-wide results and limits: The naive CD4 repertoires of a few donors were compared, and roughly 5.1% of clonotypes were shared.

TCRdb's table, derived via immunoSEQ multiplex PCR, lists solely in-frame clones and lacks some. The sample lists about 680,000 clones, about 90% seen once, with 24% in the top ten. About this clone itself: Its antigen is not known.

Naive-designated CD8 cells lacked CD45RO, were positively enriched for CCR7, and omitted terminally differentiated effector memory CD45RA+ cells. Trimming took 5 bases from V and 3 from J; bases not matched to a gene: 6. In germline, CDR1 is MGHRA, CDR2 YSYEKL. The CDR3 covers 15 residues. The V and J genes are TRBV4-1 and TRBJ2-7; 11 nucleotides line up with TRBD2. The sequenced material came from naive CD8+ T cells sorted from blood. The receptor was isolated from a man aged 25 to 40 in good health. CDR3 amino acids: CASSIRTSGYYEQYF. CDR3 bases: TGCGCCAGCAGCATTCGGACTAGCGGGTACTACGAGCAGTACTTC.